This TCR beta chain was observed in a study of T-cell memory formation after mild COVID-19. In TCRdb, the 5' RACE reads were re-called with MiXCR into one record per CDR3 protein. The top ten hold around 23% of the sample, which has about 270,000 distinct CDR3 sequences, roughly 17% seen once. This CDR3 comprises 12 residues. The germline V and J ends were trimmed by 0 bases and 5 bases, with 7 bases remaining between them. Germline CDR1 and CDR2: SQVTM and ANQGSEA. With respect to this clonotype: Its matching antigen is unknown.

Points from the study as a whole: Specificity for SARS-CoV-2 was not confirmed among the second-wave clones peaking on day 37. Clones that contracted from day 15 to 85 were balanced CD4/CD8, while later expanders leaned CD4+.

The chain employs TRBV29-1 and TRBJ1-2; no reliable D call. This clonotype was sampled from a man aged 18 to 29 who had mild COVID-19 (a few samples of this study predate the infection). Cell type and time point are not known. Sequenced sample: PBMCs or a T cell subset sorted from them (not recorded which). CDR3 sequence reads: CSVEDRSYGYTF. CDR3 coding DNA: TGCAGCGTTGAAGATCGTAGTTATGGCTACACCTTC.